This T cell receptor (beta chain) was documented in a study of T cells after yellow fever vaccination. TCRdb called the 5' RACE reads again in MiXCR, with one record for every CDR3 protein. The sample yields 300,000 to 350,000 distinct CDR3 sequences, 4% to 5.5% seen once. CDR3 length: 14 residues. V shed 2 bases and J shed 4 bases, with 13 bases lying between them. In germline, CDR1 is SGHNT, CDR2 YYREEE (reference sequence). The receptor comes from a man younger than 35 who received the YFV17D yellow fever vaccine. This sequence joins TRBV5-4 and TRBJ2-7; D unclear. The input for sequencing was PBMCs, taken 15 days after the yellow fever booster vaccination. CDR3 bases: TGTGCCAGCAGCTTCGGGCAGGAGAGTTACGAGCAGTACTTC. Residues: CASSFGQESYEQYF.